Below, 19 T cell receptor beta chains from the same sample are listed, as sequenced in a study of shared clonotypes between healthy human individuals. Sequencing was performed with immunoSEQ multiplex PCR; in TCRdb, only in-frame clones are kept and a portion is missing. The data contain about 1,900,000 clones, approximately 94% of them seen just once; the ten biggest clones take up under 1.5%. The naive CD8 population came from CD45RO-negative cells selected for CCR7, without terminally differentiated effector memory CD45RA+ cells. The specimen sequenced was naive CD8+ T cells sorted from blood. The receptors were sampled from a man aged 18 to 29 in good health.

The rearrangement links TRBV6-1 to TRBJ1-1, with 7 bases aligning to TRBD1. The CDR3 runs to 15 residues. Unmatched junction bases numbered 8, after V lost 6 bases and J lost 1 base. The germline gives CDR1 MNHNS, CDR2 SASEGT. The CDR3, as DNA: TGTGCCAGCAGAGGGGGACAGCGATCGAACACTGAAGCTTTCTTT. The encoded protein is CASRGGQRSNTEAFF.

This clone was detected only once. Here the CDR3 DNA reads TGTGCCAGCGGGATACTGGATGCAACTAATGAAAAACTGTTTTTT. The encoded protein is CASGILDATNEKLFF. The chain links TRBV27 to TRBJ1-4; no clear D gene. Germline values: CDR1 MNHEY, CDR2 SMNVEV (reference sequence). CDR3 length: 15 residues. Trimming removed 8 bases at V and 0 bases at J, with 13 bases between. The full variable domain, completed using reference TRBV27 and TRBJ1-4, is EAQVTQNPRYLITVTGKKLTVTCSQNMNHEYMSWYRQDPGLGLRQIYYSMNVEVTDKGDVPEGYKVSRKEKRNFPLILESPSPNQTSLYFCASGILDATNEKLFFGSGTQLSVL.

This clone was recorded only once. Within the sample, other DNA sequences also encode this same CDR3. The chain uses TRBV6-6 and TRBJ2-2; no clear D gene. This CDR3 has 11 residues. Germline values: CDR1 MNHNY, CDR2 SVGAGI (reference sequence). Trimming shortened V by 6 bases and J by 4 bases, and 3 bases separated the two germline ends. CDR3 in DNA: TGTGCCAGCAGCTCCACCGGGGAGCTGTTTTTT. It is translated as CASSSTGELFF.

This sequence joins TRBV5-1 and TRBJ2-7, with 9 bases lining up with TRBD1. The germline V gene encodes CDR1 SGHRS and CDR2 YFSETQ. Trimming took 0 bases from V and 2 from J; bases not matched to a gene: 3. The CDR3 sequence is 15 residues long. The CDR3 DNA is TGCGCCAGCAGCTTGGCCCGGGACAGGGCCTACGAGCAGTACTTC. Translated, it gives CASSLARDRAYEQYF.

The chain couples TRBV30 to TRBJ1-4; TRBD1 aligns across 10 bases. In germline, CDR1 is GTSNPN, CDR2 SVGIG (reference sequence). This CDR3 spans 16 amino acids. With 3 bases clipped from V and 8 bases from J, the junction kept 12 bases outside the gene matches. The CDR3 nucleotides read TGTGCCTGGAGAGAGACCGGGACAGGGGTAAGCGAAAAACTGTTTTTT. Its protein product is CAWRETGTGVSEKLFF. Supplemented by reference TRBV30 and TRBJ1-4, the full variable domain reads SQTIHQWPATLVQPVGSPLSLECTVEGTSNPNLYWYRQAAGRGLQLLFYSVGIGQISSEVPQNLSASRPQDRQFILSSKKLLLSDSGFYLCAWRETGTGVSEKLFFGSGTQLSVL.

This rearrangement joins TRBV12-2 to TRBJ1-5; TRBD1, the table's D call, was not compared with the DNA. TRBV12-2 has pseudogene status. There are 17 residues in the CDR3. The CDR3 is CASRTQGQFKPNQPQHF. CDR3 bases: TGTGCAAGTCGTACGCAGGGTCAGTTTAAGCCCAATCAGCCCCAGCATTTT.

Notes on this clone: This specimen includes other DNA sequences encoding the same CDR3. The chain links TRBV7-9 to TRBJ2-7; no clear D. The CDR3 is made up of 12 amino acids. Germline V lookup: CDR1 SEHNR, CDR2 FQNEAQ (reference sequence). The V end lost 4 bases, the J end lost 1 base, and 5 bases lay between the germline ends. As DNA, the CDR3 is TGTGCCAGCAGCTCACTTTCCTACGAGCAGTACTTC. Amino acid sequence: CASSSLSYEQYF. The variable domain in full, completed from reference TRBV7-9 and TRBJ2-7, reads DTGVSQNPRHKITKRGQNVTFRCDPISEHNRLYWYRQTLGQGPEFLTYFQNEAQLEKSRLLSDRFSAERPKGSFSTLEIQRTEQGDSAMYLCASSSLSYEQYFGPGTRLTVT.

The chain recombines TRBV27 with TRBJ2-2; TRBD2 matches at 10 bases. Losses at the gene ends were 3 bases for V and 4 bases for J; bases not matched to a gene: 5. CDR1 and CDR2 from the germline V gene are MNHEY and SMNVEV (reference sequence). The CDR3 is 16 amino acids. CDR3 in DNA: TGTGCCAGCAGTTTTTCTAGCGGGAGCTTCACCGGGGAGCTGTTTTTT. Protein sequence: CASSFSSGSFTGELFF.

This clone was seen just once. Other DNA sequences in the same sample also yield this CDR3. The chain recombines TRBV27 with TRBJ2-7, with a weak D call TRBD2 (6 bases). Germline CDR1 is MNHEY and CDR2 is SMNVEV (reference sequence). Trimming cost V 2 bases and J 3 bases, with 8 bases left between them. The CDR3 contains 13 residues. The CDR3: CASSLLGGYEQYF. The CDR3, as DNA: TGTGCCAGCAGTTTACTCGGGGGCTACGAGCAGTACTTC.

This clone was seen just once. This chain joins TRBV10-2 and TRBJ1-1; D perhaps matches TRBD1 (6 bases). The CDR3 totals 16 residues. Germline CDR1 is WSHSY and CDR2 is SAAADI. The V end lost 0 bases, the J end lost 4 bases, and 15 bases lay between the germline ends. The CDR3 bases are TGCGCCAGCAGTGAGTCGTGGCAGGGGTACTCCACTGAAGCTTTCTTT. Residues: CASSESWQGYSTEAFF.

The chain links TRBV29-1 to TRBJ2-7; 9 bases align to TRBD1. The trim removed 0 bases at V and 7 bases at J, leaving 7 bases unmatched. In germline, CDR1 is SQVTM, CDR2 ANQGSEA. This CDR3 comprises 14 residues. This CDR3 reads CSVEDTGQGREQYF. The CDR3 bases are TGCAGCGTTGAAGATACCGGACAGGGGAGAGAGCAGTACTTC.

The chain combines TRBV27 with TRBJ1-6; 8 bases fit TRBD1. Germline values: CDR1 MNHEY, CDR2 SMNVEV (reference sequence). Germline trimming cut 5 bases from V and 9 bases from J; bases unmatched to any gene: 6. The CDR3 sequence is 14 residues long. The CDR3 protein is CASSIQGAGSPLHF. CDR3 in DNA: TGTGCCAGCAGTATTCAGGGGGCAGGTTCACCCCTCCACTTT.

This sequence joins TRBV19 and TRBJ1-5; D might be TRBD1 (5 bases). Between the trimmed V and J ends, which lost 2 bases and 7 bases, there was a span of 24 bases. The CDR3 runs 18 residues. The germline V gene has CDR1 LNHDA and CDR2 SQIVND (reference sequence). The DNA of the CDR3 is TGTGCCAGTAGTATAAGTTACTGGGGCGTGGTAGACAAGCAGCCCCAGCATTTT. It encodes CASSISYWGVVDKQPQHF. The variable domain in full, completed from reference TRBV19 and TRBJ1-5, reads DGGITQSPKYLFRKEGQNVTLSCEQNLNHDAMYWYRQDPGQGLRLIYYSQIVNDFQKGDIAEGYSVSREKKESFPLTVTSAQKNPTAFYLCASSISYWGVVDKQPQHFGDGTRLSIL.

This clone was detected a few times. V usage is TRBV13 and J usage is TRBJ1-6; D is unclear. This CDR3 contains 13 residues. V shed 3 bases and J shed 6 bases, with 6 bases lying between them. Germline V CDR1 and CDR2: PRHDT, FYEKMQ (reference sequence). CDR3 protein: CASSFVGNSPLHF. CDR3 coding DNA: TGTGCCAGCAGCTTTGTGGGTAATTCACCCCTCCACTTT.

A remark on this clone: This same CDR3 is encoded by further DNA sequences in the sample. This chain links TRBV6-5 with TRBJ2-7; D is unresolved. The CDR3 contains 11 residues. Germline-derived CDR1 and CDR2 are MNHEY and SVGAGI. Trimming pared 6 bases from V and 0 bases from J, leaving 3 bases between. As DNA, the CDR3 is TGTGCCAGCAGGACCTCCTACGAGCAGTACTTC. Protein: CASRTSYEQYF.

The genes are TRBV27 and TRBJ2-1, with D maybe TRBD2 (6 bases). Trimming removed 2 bases at V and 2 bases at J, with 10 bases between. CDR3 length: 15 amino acids. CDR1 and CDR2 (germline): MNHEY, SMNVEV (reference sequence). The CDR3 sequence: CASSLNGGPYNEQFF. CDR3 bases: TGTGCCAGCAGTTTAAACGGGGGACCCTACAATGAGCAGTTCTTC.

The J gene is TRBJ1-5, the V gene TRBV30; 9 nucleotides line up with TRBD1. Germline V gene lookup returns CDR1 GTSNPN and CDR2 SVGIG (reference sequence). This CDR3 is built from 15 residues. V shed 0 bases and J 4 bases; nucleotides not matched to a gene: 4. The CDR3 sequence is CAWSVGTGTNQPQHF. CDR3 coding DNA: TGTGCCTGGAGTGTAGGGACAGGGACTAATCAGCCCCAGCATTTT. Combining the CDR3 with reference TRBV30 and TRBJ1-5 gives the whole variable domain SQTIHQWPATLVQPVGSPLSLECTVEGTSNPNLYWYRQAAGRGLQLLFYSVGIGQISSEVPQNLSASRPQDRQFILSSKKLLLSDSGFYLCAWSVGTGTNQPQHFGDGTRLSIL.

The chain recombines TRBV5-4 with TRBJ2-7, with a possible D match to TRBD1 (5 bases). The CDR3 totals 12 residues. Per the germline V gene, CDR1 is SGHNT and CDR2 is YYREEE (reference sequence). The germline V and J ends were trimmed by 4 bases and 6 bases, with 11 bases remaining between them. The CDR3 DNA sequence: TGTGCCAGCAGCCATAGCACAGGCGAGCAGTACTTC. Its translation is CASSHSTGEQYF.

V and J are TRBV7-6 and TRBJ2-1, with TRBD2 matching 8 bases. This CDR3 comprises 16 residues. J gave up 4 bases and V 5 bases, and 10 bases lay outside the gene matches. Germline assignment: CDR1 SGHVS and CDR2 FNYEAQ. CDR3 bases: TGTGCCAGCAGCCAAGGGGGGGCTAGCGGGTACAATGAGCAGTTCTTC. This codes for CASSQGGASGYNEQFF. The full variable domain, its missing parts supplied by reference TRBV7-6 and TRBJ2-1, is GAGVSQSPRYKVTKRGQDVALRCDPISGHVSLYWYRQALGQGPEFLTYFNYEAQQDKSGLPNDRFSAERPEGSISTLTIQRTEQRDSAMYRCASSQGGASGYNEQFFGPGTRLTVL.